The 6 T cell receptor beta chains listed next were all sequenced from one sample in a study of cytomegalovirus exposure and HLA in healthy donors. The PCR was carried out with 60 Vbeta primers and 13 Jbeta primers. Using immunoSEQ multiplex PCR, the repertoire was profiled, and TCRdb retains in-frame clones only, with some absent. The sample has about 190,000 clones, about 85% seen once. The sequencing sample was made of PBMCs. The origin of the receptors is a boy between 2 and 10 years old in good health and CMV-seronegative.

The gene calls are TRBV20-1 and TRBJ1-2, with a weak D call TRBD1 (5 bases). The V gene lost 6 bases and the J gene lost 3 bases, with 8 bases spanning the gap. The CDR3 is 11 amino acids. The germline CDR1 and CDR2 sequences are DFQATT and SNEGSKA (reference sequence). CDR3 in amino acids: CSAREDYGYTF. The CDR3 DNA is TGCAGTGCCAGGGAGGACTATGGCTACACCTTC.

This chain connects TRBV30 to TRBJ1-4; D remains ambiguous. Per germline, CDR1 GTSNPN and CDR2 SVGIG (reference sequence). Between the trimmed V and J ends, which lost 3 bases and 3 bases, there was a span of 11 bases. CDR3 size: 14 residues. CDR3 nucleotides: TGTGCCTGGAGCCCCGGAGGGTCTAATGAAAAACTGTTTTTT. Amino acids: CAWSPGGSNEKLFF.

CDR3 loop: CASSSTTGGTSPLHF. CDR3 sequence (DNA): TGTGCCAGCAGCTCAACGACAGGGGGTACTTCACCCCTCCACTTT. V is TRBV11-2 and J is TRBJ1-6, with 9 bases identical to TRBD1. CDR3 length: 15 residues. Germline V gene sequence: CDR1 SGHAT, CDR2 FQNNGV. Losses at the gene ends were 4 bases for V and 9 bases for J; bases not matched to a gene: 7.

This CDR3 is CAISGEQGWDTEAFF. CDR3 DNA: TGTGCCATCAGTGGCGAACAGGGGTGGGACACTGAAGCTTTCTTT. This chain joins TRBV10-3 and TRBJ1-1; the match to TRBD1 covers 7 bases. Germline trimming cut 4 bases from V and 3 bases from J; bases unmatched to any gene: 8. The CDR3 length is 15 residues. In germline, CDR1 is ENHRY, CDR2 SYGVKD.

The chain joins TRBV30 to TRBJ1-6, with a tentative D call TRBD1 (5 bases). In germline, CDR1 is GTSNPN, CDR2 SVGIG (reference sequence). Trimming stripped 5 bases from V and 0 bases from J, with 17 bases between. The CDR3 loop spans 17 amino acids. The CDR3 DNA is TGTGCCTGGGGGGGGTTACGAACCAGCTCCTATAATTCACCCCTCCACTTT. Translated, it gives CAWGGLRTSSYNSPLHF.

In DNA, the CDR3 is TGTGCCAGCAGCCCCTCGGGGAAGACTGAAGCTTTCTTT. Protein product: CASSPSGKTEAFF. The rearrangement links TRBV28 to TRBJ1-1, with D unresolved. Germline CDR1 and CDR2: MDHEN and SYDVKM. This CDR3 is 13 amino acids long. V was clipped by 6 bases and J by 5 bases, with 13 bases between them. Supplemented by reference TRBV28 and TRBJ1-1, the full variable domain reads DVKVTQSSRYLVKRTGEKVFLECVQDMDHENMFWYRQDPGLGLRLIYFSYDVKMKEKGDIPEGYSVSREKKERFSLILESASTNQTSMYLCASSPSGKTEAFFGQGTRLTVV.